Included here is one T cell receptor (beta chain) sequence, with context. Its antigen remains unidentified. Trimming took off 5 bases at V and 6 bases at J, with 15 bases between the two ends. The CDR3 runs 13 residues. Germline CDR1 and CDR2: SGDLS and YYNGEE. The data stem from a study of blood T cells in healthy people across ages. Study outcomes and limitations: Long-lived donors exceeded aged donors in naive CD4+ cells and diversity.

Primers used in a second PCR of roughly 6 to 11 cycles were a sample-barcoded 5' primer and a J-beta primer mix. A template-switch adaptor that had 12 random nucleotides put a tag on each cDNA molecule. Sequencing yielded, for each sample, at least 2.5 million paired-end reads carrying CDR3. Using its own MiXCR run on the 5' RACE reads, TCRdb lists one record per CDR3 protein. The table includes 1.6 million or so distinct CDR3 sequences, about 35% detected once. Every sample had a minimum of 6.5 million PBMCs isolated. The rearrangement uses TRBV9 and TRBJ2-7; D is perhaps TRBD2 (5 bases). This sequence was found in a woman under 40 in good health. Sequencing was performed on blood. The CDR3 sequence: CASSFGVRSEQYF. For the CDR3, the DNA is TGTGCCAGCAGTTTCGGGGTCCGGAGCGAGCAGTACTTC.